Below, 5 T cell receptor beta chains from the same sample are listed, as sequenced in a study of beta chain features in type 1 diabetes. Study-wide results and caveats: There was a moderate but significant shortening of TCRB CDR3s in all four CD4+ subsets of Type 1 diabetes patients.

These receptors are not linked to any known antigen. cDNA synthesis used the whole RNA isolate, giving expressed TCRB sequences. The repertoire was sequenced with immunoSEQ multiplex PCR; TCRdb's copy has only in-frame clones and lacks some. The repertoire holds around 710,000 clones, with 9.5% to 15% as singletons. Sequenced: naive CD4+ T cells from blood. All receptors derive from a man aged 25 to 45 with type 1 diabetes.

Only a few counts were recorded for this clone. The V and J genes are TRBV10-3 and TRBJ2-5; D is unresolved. Trimming took off 0 bases at V and 2 bases at J, with 7 bases between the two ends. CDR3 length: 14 residues. Germline V gene lookup returns CDR1 ENHRY and CDR2 SYGVKD. The CDR3 reads CAISESGQQETQYF. The CDR3 nucleotides are TGTGCCATCAGTGAGTCTGGGCAACAAGAGACCCAGTACTTC.

A few counts support this clone. The chain is built from TRBV29-1 and TRBJ2-7; D is possibly TRBD2 (5 bases). Germline CDR1 and CDR2: SQVTM and ANQGSEA. The CDR3 is made up of 15 amino acids. Between the trimmed V and J ends, which lost 7 bases and 1 base, there was a span of 20 bases. The CDR3 loop reads CSAESGNGLSYEQYF. The CDR3 nucleotides are TGCAGCGCCGAGTCCGGGAACGGTCTATCCTACGAGCAGTACTTC.

The chain carries TRBV4-3 and TRBJ2-1; D is uncertain. There are 13 residues in the CDR3. CDR1 is LGHNA and CDR2 is YSLEER in the germline V gene. Trimming took off 0 bases at V and 9 bases at J, with 9 bases between the two ends. In DNA form, the CDR3 reads TGCGCCAGCAGCCAAGATAGTCGAGGTGAGCAGTTCTTC. Translating gives CASSQDSRGEQFF.

The chain is built from TRBV9 and TRBJ1-6; D call uncertain. The CDR3 is 13 amino acids. The germline gives CDR1 SGDLS, CDR2 YYNGEE. Trimming took 0 bases from V and 9 from J, leaving 7 bases between them. CDR3: CASSVGAGSPLHF. In DNA, the CDR3 is TGTGCCAGCAGCGTAGGGGCGGGTTCACCCCTCCACTTT.

This clone was recorded many times. The chain recombines TRBV18 with TRBJ2-3; maybe TRBD2 (5 bases). The germline V gene encodes CDR1 KGHSH and CDR2 LQKENI. CDR3 size: 15 residues. V was clipped by 0 bases and J by 4 bases, with 11 bases between them. The CDR3 nucleotides read TGTGCCAGCTCACCACCTAACGGGGAGTCAGATACGCAGTATTTT. Translated: CASSPPNGESDTQYF.